Sequencing of this TCR beta chain was carried out in a study of blood T cell repertoires in COVID-19. Study information: Whether acute or convalescent, the COVID-19 samples came from the United States, Italy and Spain.

TCRdb's copy holds only in-frame clones and misses some; the assay was immunoSEQ multiplex PCR. The sample records about 140,000 clones, over 60% being singletons. Trimming cost V 1 base and J 5 bases; bases outside gene matches: 6. The length of the CDR3 is 14 residues. Germline V gene sequence: CDR1 SGHRS, CDR2 YFSETQ. The TCR was taken from a woman aged 45 to 65 who had recovered from COVID-19. The material sequenced was PBMCs or T cells enriched from blood (not recorded which). The chain combines TRBV5-1 with TRBJ2-7; the match to TRBD1 covers 7 bases. As DNA, the CDR3 is TGCGCCAGCAGCTTGTCGGACAGGATGGACGAGCAGTACTTC. Translated: CASSLSDRMDEQYF.